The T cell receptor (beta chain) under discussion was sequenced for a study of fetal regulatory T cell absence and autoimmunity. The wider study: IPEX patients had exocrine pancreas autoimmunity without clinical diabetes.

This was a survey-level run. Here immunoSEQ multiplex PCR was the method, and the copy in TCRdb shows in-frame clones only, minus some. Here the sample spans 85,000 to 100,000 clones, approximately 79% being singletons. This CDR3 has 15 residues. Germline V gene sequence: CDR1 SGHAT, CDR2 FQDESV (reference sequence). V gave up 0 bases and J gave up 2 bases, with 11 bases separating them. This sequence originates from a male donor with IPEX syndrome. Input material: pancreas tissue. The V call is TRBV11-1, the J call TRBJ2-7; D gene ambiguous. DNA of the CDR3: TGTGCCAGCAGCTTAGCCCCCGGACGGGCCTACGAGCAGTACTTC. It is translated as CASSLAPGRAYEQYF.